This T cell receptor (beta chain) was observed in a study of identical twins. Trimming shortened V by 0 bases and J by 0 bases, and 10 bases separated the two germline ends. The germline gives CDR1 SGDLS, CDR2 YYNGEE. The CDR3 runs to 15 residues. Using its own MiXCR run on the 5' RACE reads, TCRdb lists one record per CDR3 protein. Of approximately 190,000 distinct CDR3 sequences in the sample, less than 20% were seen once. This clonotype has only a few counts. This same sample was also part of a study on T cells expressing NK-cell markers.

The genes are TRBV9 and TRBJ2-7; D may be TRBD2 (6 bases). The clonotype was recovered from a woman under 30 in good health. The sample taken for sequencing was CD8+ T cells sorted from blood. The CDR3 DNA sequence: TGTGCCAGCAGCGTAGGAGTGACTAGCTCCTACGAGCAGTACTTC. It is translated as CASSVGVTSSYEQYF.